The rows below give T cell receptor beta chains drawn from one sample of a study of beta chain features in type 1 diabetes. The table came from immunoSEQ multiplex PCR; TCRdb's copy has only in-frame clones and leaves some out. In the table there are about 410,000 clones, more than 11% of which are singletons. The material sequenced was naive CD4+ T cells from blood. These receptors were collected from a man in his thirties or forties in good health. Both conserved end residues are part of each CDR3. D genes are given only for firm matches. Clone size appears in some rows only: once, few, many, or a class for an expanded clone.

TRBJ2-5 | TRBD2 | TRBV29-1 | few | CSVTLLALQETQYF | TGCAGCGTTACACTACTAGCGCTACAAGAGACCCAGTACTTC
TRBJ2-1 | . | TRBV5-1 | . | CASSSTGSYNEQFF | TGCGCCAGCAGCTCAACGGGCTCCTACAATGAGCAGTTCTTC
TRBJ1-2 | . | TRBV7-2 | . | CASSLDAGGSNYGYTF | TGTGCCAGCAGCTTAGATGCCGGGGGCTCTAACTATGGCTACACCTTC
TRBJ2-4 | . | TRBV27 | . | CASTNGFGNIQYF | TGTGCCAGCACCAACGGGTTCGGAAACATTCAGTACTTC
TRBJ2-3 | . | TRBV5-4 | . | CASMGLGSDTQYF | TGTGCCAGCATGGGCTTGGGATCAGATACGCAGTATTTT
TRBJ1-1 | . | TRBV10-2 | . | CASRDSANTEAFF | TGCGCCAGCAGGGACAGTGCGAACACTGAAGCTTTCTTT
TRBJ2-3 | . | TRBV6-5 | few | CASSRDRFTQYF | TGTGCCAGCAGTCGTGACAGATTTACGCAGTATTTT
TRBJ2-1 | . | TRBV30 | few | CAWSPIREQFF | TGTGCCTGGAGCCCGATTCGTGAGCAGTTCTTC
TRBJ2-5 | TRBD1 | TRBV7-2 | few | CASSQRDRGAGETQYF | TGTGCCAGCAGCCAGAGGGACAGGGGGGCCGGAGAGACCCAGTACTTC
TRBJ2-5 | TRBD1 | TRBV29-1 | . | CSAGRDRGLQETQYF | TGCAGCGCCGGCCGGGACAGGGGACTCCAAGAGACCCAGTACTTC
TRBJ2-5 | . | TRBV7-3 | . | CASSQGRRETQYF | TGTGCCAGCAGCCAGGGACGTCGGGAGACCCAGTACTTC
TRBJ2-2 | TRBD1 | TRBV7-2 | . | CASSLAPGTGTGELFF | TGTGCCAGCAGCTTAGCTCCAGGGACAGGCACCGGGGAGCTGTTTTTT
TRBJ2-3 | TRBD1 | TRBV29-1 | once | CSAPPMTGSTDTQYF | TGCAGCGCCCCACCTATGACAGGGAGCACAGATACGCAGTATTTT
TRBJ1-1 | TRBD1 | TRBV7-9 | few | CASRRQGPDTEAFF | TGTGCCAGCAGGCGACAGGGACCCGACACTGAAGCTTTCTTT
TRBJ2-5 | TRBD2 | TRBV6-5 | . | CASSSGLAGMEETQYF | TGTGCCAGCAGTTCGGGACTAGCGGGGATGGAGGAGACCCAGTACTTC
TRBJ1-4 | . | TRBV20-1 | . | CSAYNEKLFF | TGCAGTGCATATAATGAAAAACTGTTTTTT
TRBJ2-3 | . | TRBV11-2 | . | CASSSTGRGTDTQYF | TGTGCCAGCAGCTCGACAGGACGTGGCACAGATACGCAGTATTTT
TRBJ2-1 | TRBD2 | TRBV29-1 | few | CSVVTNTWRGKQFF | TGCAGCGTGGTAACGAATACGTGGCGGGGGAAGCAGTTCTTC
TRBJ2-1 | TRBD1 | TRBV14 | . | CASSQATGATGHNEQFF | TGTGCCAGCAGCCAAGCTACAGGGGCAACAGGGCACAATGAGCAGTTCTTC
TRBJ2-1 | . | TRBV9 | . | CASSVSSAGEQFF | TGTGCCAGCAGCGTCTCCTCAGCTGGGGAGCAGTTCTTC
TRBJ2-2 | . | TRBV5-5 | few | CASSFPVGQDTGELFF | TGTGCCAGCAGCTTTCCAGTCGGGCAGGACACCGGGGAGCTGTTTTTT
TRBJ1-2 | . | TRBV19 | few | CASRRLGQEGYTF | TGTGCCAGTAGGCGACTGGGGCAGGAGGGCTACACCTTC
TRBJ1-2 | . | TRBV29-1 | few | CSVTEGRRGSSF | TGCAGCGTTACCGAGGGGCGGAGGGGTTCGAGCTTC
TRBJ2-3 | . | TRBV9 | few | CASSVVGHTDTQYF | TGTGCCAGCAGCGTAGTGGGCCACACAGATACGCAGTATTTT
TRBJ2-1 | TRBD2 | TRBV18 | few | CASSPVAGTYNEQFF | TGTGCCAGCTCACCGGTAGCGGGGACCTACAATGAGCAGTTCTTC
TRBJ2-3 | . | TRBV30 | few | CAWTGNTQYF | TGTGCCTGGACCGGTAATACGCAGTATTTT
TRBJ2-1 | . | TRBV9 | . | CASSVLDRGDNEQFF | TGTGCCAGCAGCGTACTAGATCGCGGGGACAATGAGCAGTTCTTC
TRBJ2-7 | . | TRBV7-9 | . | CASSLAGAAEQYF | TGTGCCAGCAGCTTAGCAGGGGCGGCCGAGCAGTACTTC
TRBJ2-4 | TRBD1 | TRBV7-9 | . | CASSLAGLGQGESKNIQYF | TGTGCCAGCAGCTTAGCCGGGCTTGGGCAGGGGGAATCCAAAAACATTCAGTACTTC
TRBJ1-2 | TRBD1 | TRBV19 | once | CASTHPGQGAGGYTF | TGTGCCAGTACCCATCCGGGACAGGGGGCCGGAGGCTACACCTTC
TRBJ2-1 | . | TRBV9 | . | CASSVGIPGPGSSYNEQFF | TGTGCCAGCAGCGTAGGCATTCCGGGGCCAGGGAGCTCCTACAATGAGCAGTTCTTC
TRBJ1-1 | . | TRBV29-1 | many | CSVVGYTEAFF | TGCAGCGTTGTGGGGTACACTGAAGCTTTCTTT
TRBJ2-3 | . | TRBV15 | few | CATRKGPRDTQYF | TGTGCCACCAGAAAGGGACCCCGCGATACGCAGTATTTT
TRBJ2-1 | . | TRBV6-6 | . | CASSFTDYNEQFF | TGTGCCAGCAGTTTTACGGACTACAATGAGCAGTTCTTC
TRBJ2-3 | . | TRBV7-2 | few | CASSLAGAIPDTQYF | TGTGCCAGCAGCTTAGCGGGGGCGATTCCAGATACGCAGTATTTT
TRBJ2-7 | TRBD1 | TRBV7-8 | . | CASSSRRQGLRMEQYF | TGTGCCAGCAGCTCCCGAAGACAGGGGTTAAGGATGGAGCAGTACTTC
TRBJ1-3 | TRBD1 | TRBV29-1 | . | CSVSPGGLGNTIYF | TGCAGCGTTTCCCCAGGGGGCCTTGGAAACACCATATATTTT
TRBJ2-7 | . | TRBV4-3 | few | CASSQVHRFNYEQYF | TGCGCCAGCAGCCAAGTACACAGATTTAATTACGAGCAGTACTTC
TRBJ2-7 | TRBD1 | TRBV6-1 | few | CASNRQGEYYEQYF | TGTGCCAGCAATAGACAGGGGGAATACTACGAGCAGTACTTC
TRBJ1-1 | . | TRBV7-3 | . | CASSPKGQNTEAFF | TGTGCCAGCAGCCCCAAAGGACAGAACACTGAAGCTTTCTTT
TRBJ2-3 | . | TRBV5-4 | . | CASSGDSTDTQYF | TGTGCCAGCAGCGGCGATAGCACAGATACGCAGTATTTT
TRBJ2-1 | TRBD2 | TRBV9 | few | CASSVGGGVSYNEQFF | TGTGCCAGCAGCGTAGGCGGGGGAGTCTCCTACAATGAGCAGTTCTTC
TRBJ1-6 | . | TRBV25-1 | . | CASKGGSYNSPLHF | TGTGCCAGCAAAGGTGGCTCCTATAATTCACCCCTCCACTTT
TRBJ2-5 | . | TRBV9 | . | CASSAGGGQQETQYF | TGTGCCAGCAGCGCGGGTGGAGGGCAGCAAGAGACCCAGTACTTC
TRBJ1-1 | . | TRBV25-1 | . | CASSESRKVEAFF | TGTGCCAGCAGTGAATCACGGAAAGTTGAAGCTTTCTTT
TRBJ2-7 | . | TRBV25-1 | . | CASLGPYEQYF | TGTGCCAGTCTAGGTCCCTACGAGCAGTACTTC
TRBJ2-3 | TRBD2 | TRBV7-9 | . | CASSPRGGTDTQYF | TGTGCCAGCAGCCCTCGCGGGGGGACAGATACGCAGTATTTT
TRBJ1-5 | TRBD1 | TRBV18 | few | CASSQTGDNQPQHF | TGTGCCAGCTCACAAACAGGGGACAATCAGCCCCAGCATTTT
TRBJ2-1 | . | TRBV11-2 | few | CASSPIRRGNEQFF | TGTGCCAGCAGCCCGATCCGAAGGGGGAATGAGCAGTTCTTC
TRBJ2-5 | . | TRBV5-1 | . | CASSFQDGSQYF | TGCGCCAGCAGCTTCCAGGACGGCTCCCAGTACTTC
TRBJ2-5 | . | TRBV30 | . | CAWSATGRPETQYF | TGTGCCTGGAGTGCAACAGGGAGACCAGAGACCCAGTACTTC
TRBJ2-7 | TRBD1 | TRBV12-5 | few | CASTGVSYEQYF | TGTGCTAGTACAGGGGTTTCCTACGAGCAGTACTTC
TRBJ2-7 | TRBD1 | TRBV7-2 | . | CASSLDGTGGITTYEQYF | TGTGCCAGCAGCTTAGATGGGACAGGGGGCATCACTACCTACGAGCAGTACTTC
TRBJ1-3 | TRBD1 | TRBV9 | . | CASSRRGLDSGNTIYF | TGTGCCAGCAGCCGGAGGGGGCTTGACTCTGGAAACACCATATATTTT
TRBJ2-2 | . | TRBV19 | few | CASSIGVDPTGELFF | TGTGCCAGTAGTATCGGCGTTGACCCCACCGGGGAGCTGTTTTTT
TRBJ2-7 | TRBD1 | TRBV5-1 | . | CASSLDQGAYEQYF | TGCGCCAGCAGCTTGGATCAGGGGGCTTACGAGCAGTACTTC
TRBJ2-3 | . | TRBV5-1 | . | CASSLGAGTSDSTDTQYF | TGCGCCAGCAGCTTGGGGGCCGGGACATCAGATAGCACAGATACGCAGTATTTT